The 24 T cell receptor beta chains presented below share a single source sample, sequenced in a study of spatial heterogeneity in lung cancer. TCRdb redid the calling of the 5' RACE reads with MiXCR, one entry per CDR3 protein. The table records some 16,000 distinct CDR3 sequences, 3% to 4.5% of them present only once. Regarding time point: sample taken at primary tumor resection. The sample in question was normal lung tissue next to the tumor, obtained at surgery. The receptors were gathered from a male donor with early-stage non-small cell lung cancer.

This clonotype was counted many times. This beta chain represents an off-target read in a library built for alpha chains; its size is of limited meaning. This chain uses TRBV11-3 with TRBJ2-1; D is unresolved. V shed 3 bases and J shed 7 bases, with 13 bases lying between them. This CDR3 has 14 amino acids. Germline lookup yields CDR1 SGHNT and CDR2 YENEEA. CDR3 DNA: TGTGCCAGCAGCTTTCGGACCTCTTCGAATGAGCAGTTCTTC. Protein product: CASSFRTSSNEQFF.

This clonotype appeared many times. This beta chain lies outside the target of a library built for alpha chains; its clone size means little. The CDR3 nucleotides are TGCAGTGCTAGGATAGCGGGCGCCGGGGAGCTGTTTTTT. Translating it yields CSARIAGAGELFF. The chain has TRBV20-1 and TRBJ2-2; 7 bases line up with TRBD2. Unmatched junction bases numbered 4, after V lost 3 bases and J lost 6 bases. Per germline, CDR1 DFQATT and CDR2 SNEGSKA (reference sequence). The CDR3 has 13 amino acids.

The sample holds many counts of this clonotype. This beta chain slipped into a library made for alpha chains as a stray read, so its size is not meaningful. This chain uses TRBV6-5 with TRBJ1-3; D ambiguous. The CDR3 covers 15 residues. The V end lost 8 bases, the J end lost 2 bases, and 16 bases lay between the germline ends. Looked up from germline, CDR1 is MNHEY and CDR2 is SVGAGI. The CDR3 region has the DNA TGTGCCAGCGGTGCCCTACAGCTTACTGGAAACACCATATATTTT. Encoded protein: CASGALQLTGNTIYF.

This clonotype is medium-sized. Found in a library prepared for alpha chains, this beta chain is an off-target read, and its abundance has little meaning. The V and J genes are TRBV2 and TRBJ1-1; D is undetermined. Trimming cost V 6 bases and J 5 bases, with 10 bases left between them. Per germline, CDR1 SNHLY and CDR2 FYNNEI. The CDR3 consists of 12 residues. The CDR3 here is CASRFRGTEAFF. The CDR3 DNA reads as TGTGCCAGCAGATTTAGAGGGACTGAAGCTTTCTTT.

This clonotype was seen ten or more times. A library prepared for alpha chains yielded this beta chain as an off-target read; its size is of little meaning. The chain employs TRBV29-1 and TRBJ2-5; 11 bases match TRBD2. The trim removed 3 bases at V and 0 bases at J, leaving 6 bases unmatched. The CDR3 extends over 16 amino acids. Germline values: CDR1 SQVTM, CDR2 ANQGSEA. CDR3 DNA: TGCAGCGTTGACAACAGACTAGCGGGGAACCAAGAGACCCAGTACTTC. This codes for CSVDNRLAGNQETQYF.

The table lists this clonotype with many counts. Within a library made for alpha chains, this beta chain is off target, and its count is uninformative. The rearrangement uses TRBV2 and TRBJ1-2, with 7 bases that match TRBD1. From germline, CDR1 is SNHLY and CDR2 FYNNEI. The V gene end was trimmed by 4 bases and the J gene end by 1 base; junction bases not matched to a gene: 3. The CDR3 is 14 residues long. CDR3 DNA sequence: TGTGCCAGCAGTGGACAGGGAAATAACTATGGCTACACCTTC. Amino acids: CASSGQGNNYGYTF.

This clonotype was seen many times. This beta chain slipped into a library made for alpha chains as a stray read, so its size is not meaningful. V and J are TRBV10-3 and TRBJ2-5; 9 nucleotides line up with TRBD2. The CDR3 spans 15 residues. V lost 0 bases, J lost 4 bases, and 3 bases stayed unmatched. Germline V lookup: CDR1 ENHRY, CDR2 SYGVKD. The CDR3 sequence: CAISESTAGGETQYF. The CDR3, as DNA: TGTGCCATCAGTGAGTCTACAGCGGGAGGAGAGACCCAGTACTTC.

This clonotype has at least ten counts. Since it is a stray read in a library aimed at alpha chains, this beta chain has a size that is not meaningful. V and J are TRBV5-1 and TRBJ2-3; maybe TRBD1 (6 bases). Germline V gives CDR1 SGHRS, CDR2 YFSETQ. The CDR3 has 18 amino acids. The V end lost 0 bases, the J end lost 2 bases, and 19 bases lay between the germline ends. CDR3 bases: TGCGCCAGCAGCTTGGGTTTACGACAGGAGAGATTCACAGATACGCAGTATTTT. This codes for CASSLGLRQERFTDTQYF.

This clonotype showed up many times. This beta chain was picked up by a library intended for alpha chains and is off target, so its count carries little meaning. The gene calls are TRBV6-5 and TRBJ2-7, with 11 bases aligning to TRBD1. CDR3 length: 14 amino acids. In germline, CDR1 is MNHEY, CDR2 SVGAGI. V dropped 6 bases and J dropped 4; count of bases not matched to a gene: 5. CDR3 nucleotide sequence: TGTGCCAGCAGGGCCGGGACAGGGGGTTACGAGCAGTACTTC. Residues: CASRAGTGGYEQYF.

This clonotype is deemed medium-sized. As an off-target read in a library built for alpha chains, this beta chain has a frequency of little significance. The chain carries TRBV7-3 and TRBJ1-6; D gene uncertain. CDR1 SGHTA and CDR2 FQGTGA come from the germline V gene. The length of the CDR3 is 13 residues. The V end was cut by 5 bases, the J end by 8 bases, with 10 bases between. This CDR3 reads CASSALRDSPLHF. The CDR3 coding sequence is TGTGCCAGCAGCGCACTAAGGGATTCACCCCTCCACTTT.

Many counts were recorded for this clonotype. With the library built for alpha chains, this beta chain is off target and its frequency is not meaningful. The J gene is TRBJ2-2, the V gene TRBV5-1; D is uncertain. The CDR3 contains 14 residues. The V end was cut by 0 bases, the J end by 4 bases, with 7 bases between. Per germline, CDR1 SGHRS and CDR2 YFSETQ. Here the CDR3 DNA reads TGCGCCAGCAGCTTGGGGTCCAGCACCGGGGAGCTGTTTTTT. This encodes CASSLGSSTGELFF. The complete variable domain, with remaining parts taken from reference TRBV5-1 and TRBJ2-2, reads KAGVTQTPRYLIKTRGQQVTLSCSPISGHRSVSWYQQTPGQGLQFLFEYFSETQRNKGNFPGRFSGRQFSNSRSEMNVSTLELGDSALYLCASSLGSSTGELFFGEGSRLTVL.

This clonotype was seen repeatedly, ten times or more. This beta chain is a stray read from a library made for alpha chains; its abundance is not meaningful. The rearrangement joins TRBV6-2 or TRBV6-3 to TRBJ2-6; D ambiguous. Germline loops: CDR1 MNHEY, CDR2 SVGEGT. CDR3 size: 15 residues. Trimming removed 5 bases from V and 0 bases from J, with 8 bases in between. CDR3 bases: TGTGCCAGCAGTAGAGTCGGCTCTGGGGCCAACGTCCTGACTTTC. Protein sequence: CASSRVGSGANVLTF.

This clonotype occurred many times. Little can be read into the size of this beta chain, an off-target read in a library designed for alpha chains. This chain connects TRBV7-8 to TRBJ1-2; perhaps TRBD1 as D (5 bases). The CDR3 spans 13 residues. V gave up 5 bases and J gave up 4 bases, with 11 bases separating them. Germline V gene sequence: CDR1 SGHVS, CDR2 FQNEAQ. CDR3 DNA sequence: TGTGCCAGCAGCCAAGGGGTCGGCTATGGCTACACCTTC. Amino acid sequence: CASSQGVGYGYTF.

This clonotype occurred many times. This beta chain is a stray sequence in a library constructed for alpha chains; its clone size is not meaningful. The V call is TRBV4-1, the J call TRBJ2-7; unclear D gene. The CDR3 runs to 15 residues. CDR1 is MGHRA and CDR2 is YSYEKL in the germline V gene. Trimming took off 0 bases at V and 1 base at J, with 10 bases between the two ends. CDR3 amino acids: CASSQDRKGSYEQYF. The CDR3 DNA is TGCGCCAGCAGCCAAGATCGGAAGGGTTCCTACGAGCAGTACTTC.

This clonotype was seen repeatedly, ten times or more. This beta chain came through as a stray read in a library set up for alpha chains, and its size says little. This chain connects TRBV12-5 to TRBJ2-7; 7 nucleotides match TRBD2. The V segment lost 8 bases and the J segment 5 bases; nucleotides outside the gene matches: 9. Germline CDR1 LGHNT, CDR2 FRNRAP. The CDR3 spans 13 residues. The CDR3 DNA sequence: TGTGCTAGTAGGCTAGGGACTACCCACGAGCAGTACTTC. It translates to CASRLGTTHEQYF.

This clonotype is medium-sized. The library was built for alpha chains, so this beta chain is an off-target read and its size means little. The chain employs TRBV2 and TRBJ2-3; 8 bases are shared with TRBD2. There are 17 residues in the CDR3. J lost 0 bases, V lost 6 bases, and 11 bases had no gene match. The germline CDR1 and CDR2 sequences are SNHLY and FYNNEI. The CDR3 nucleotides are TGTGCCAGCAGCCAACCCATTACTAGCGGAAGCACAGATACGCAGTATTTT. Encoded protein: CASSQPITSGSTDTQYF.

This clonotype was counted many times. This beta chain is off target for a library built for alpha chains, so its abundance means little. The CDR3 sequence: CASSLQLGNQPQHF. The DNA for the CDR3 is TGTGCCAGCAGTTTACAGTTGGGCAATCAGCCCCAGCATTTT. The chain couples TRBV12-3 or TRBV12-4 to TRBJ1-5, with no clear D. The CDR3 is made up of 14 amino acids. Deletions cut 2 bases from V and 2 bases from J, with 7 bases between.

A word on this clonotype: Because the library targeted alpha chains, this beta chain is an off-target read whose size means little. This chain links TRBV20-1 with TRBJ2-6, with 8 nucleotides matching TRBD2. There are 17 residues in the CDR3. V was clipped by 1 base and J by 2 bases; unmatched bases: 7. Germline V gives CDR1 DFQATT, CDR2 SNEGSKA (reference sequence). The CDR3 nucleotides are TGCAGTGCTAGAGGAGGTAGCGGGGACACTGGGGCCAACGTCCTGACTTTC. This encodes CSARGGSGDTGANVLTF.

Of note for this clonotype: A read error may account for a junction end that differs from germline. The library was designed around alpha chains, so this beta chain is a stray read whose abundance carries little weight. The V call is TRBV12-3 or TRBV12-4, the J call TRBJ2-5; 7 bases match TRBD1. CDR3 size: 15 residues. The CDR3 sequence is CPSSFGTGAGETQYF. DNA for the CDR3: TGTCCCAGCAGTTTTGGTACAGGGGCAGGAGAGACCCAGTACTTC.

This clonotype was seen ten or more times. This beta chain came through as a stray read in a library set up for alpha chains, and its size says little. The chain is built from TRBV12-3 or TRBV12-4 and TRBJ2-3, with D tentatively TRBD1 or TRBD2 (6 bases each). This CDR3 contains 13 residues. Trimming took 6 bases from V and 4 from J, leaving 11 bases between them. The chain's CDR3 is CASRPGGSDTQYF. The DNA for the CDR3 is TGTGCCAGCAGGCCCGGGGGCTCAGATACGCAGTATTTT.

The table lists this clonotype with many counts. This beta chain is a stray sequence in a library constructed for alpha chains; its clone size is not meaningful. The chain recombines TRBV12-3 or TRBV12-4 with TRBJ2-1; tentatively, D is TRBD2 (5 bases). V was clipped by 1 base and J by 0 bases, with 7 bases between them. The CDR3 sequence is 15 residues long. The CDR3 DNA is TGTGCCAGCAGTTTAGGTGAGGGCTCCTACAATGAGCAGTTCTTC. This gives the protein CASSLGEGSYNEQFF.

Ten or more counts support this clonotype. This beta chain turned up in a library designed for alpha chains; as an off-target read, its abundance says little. DNA of the CDR3: TGCAGTGCTAGCGACTCTGCCCTAGCGGGAGACGAGCAGTACTTC. Translating gives CSASDSALAGDEQYF. The V call is TRBV20-1, the J call TRBJ2-7, with TRBD2 identical over 10 bases. The V gene's germline CDR1 is DFQATT and CDR2 SNEGSKA (reference sequence). Losses at the gene ends were 3 bases for V and 5 bases for J; bases not matched to a gene: 10. CDR3 length: 15 residues.

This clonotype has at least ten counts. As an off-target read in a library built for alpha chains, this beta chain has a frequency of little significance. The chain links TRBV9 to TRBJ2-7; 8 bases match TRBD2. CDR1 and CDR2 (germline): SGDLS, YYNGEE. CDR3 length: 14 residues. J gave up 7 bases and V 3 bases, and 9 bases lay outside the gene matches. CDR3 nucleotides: TGTGCCAGCAGCGGGGGAGCGGGAGTTGGGGAGCAGTACTTC. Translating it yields CASSGGAGVGEQYF.

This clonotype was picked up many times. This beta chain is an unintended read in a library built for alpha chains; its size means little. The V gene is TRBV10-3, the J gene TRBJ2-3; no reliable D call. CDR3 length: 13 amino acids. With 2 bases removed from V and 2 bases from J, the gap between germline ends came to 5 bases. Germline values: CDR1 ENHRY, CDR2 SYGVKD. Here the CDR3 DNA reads TGTGCCATCAGTGAGAAAATCACAGATACGCAGTATTTT. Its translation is CAISEKITDTQYF.